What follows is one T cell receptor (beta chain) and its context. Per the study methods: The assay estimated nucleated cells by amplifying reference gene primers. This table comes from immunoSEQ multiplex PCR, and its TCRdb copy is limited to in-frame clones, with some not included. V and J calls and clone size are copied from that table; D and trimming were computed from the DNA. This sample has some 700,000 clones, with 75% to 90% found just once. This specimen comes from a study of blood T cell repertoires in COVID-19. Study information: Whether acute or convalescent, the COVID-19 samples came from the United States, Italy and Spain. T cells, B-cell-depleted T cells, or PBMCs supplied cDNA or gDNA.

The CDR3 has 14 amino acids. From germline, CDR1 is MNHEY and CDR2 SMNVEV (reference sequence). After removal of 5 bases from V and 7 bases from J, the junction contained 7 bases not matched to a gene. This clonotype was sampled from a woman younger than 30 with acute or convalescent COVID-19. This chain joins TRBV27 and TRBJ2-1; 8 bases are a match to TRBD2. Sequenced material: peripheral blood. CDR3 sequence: CASSPGLGFNEQFF. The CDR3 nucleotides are TGTGCCAGCAGTCCGGGACTAGGGTTTAATGAGCAGTTCTTC.